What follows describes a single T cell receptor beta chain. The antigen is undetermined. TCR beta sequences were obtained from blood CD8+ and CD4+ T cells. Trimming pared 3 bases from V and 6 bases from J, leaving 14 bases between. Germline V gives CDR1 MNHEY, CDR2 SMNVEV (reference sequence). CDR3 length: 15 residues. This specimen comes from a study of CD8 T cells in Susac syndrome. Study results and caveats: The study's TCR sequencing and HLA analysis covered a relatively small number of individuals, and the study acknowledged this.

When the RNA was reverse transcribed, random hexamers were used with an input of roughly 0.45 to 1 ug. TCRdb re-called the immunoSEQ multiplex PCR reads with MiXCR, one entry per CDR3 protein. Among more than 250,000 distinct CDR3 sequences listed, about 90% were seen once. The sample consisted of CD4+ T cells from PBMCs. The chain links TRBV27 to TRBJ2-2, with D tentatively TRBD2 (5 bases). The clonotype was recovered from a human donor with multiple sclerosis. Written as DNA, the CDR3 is TGTGCCAGCAGTTTTTCGACCGGGAATGCCGGGGAGCTGTTTTTT. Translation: CASSFSTGNAGELFF.